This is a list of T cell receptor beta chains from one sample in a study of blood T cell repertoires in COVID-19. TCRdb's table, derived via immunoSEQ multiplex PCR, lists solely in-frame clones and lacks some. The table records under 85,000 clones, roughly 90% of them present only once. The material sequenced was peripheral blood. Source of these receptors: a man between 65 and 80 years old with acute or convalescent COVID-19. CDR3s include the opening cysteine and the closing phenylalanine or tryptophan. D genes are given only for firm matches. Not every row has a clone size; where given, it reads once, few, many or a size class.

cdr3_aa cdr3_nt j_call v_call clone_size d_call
CASSKYAGFCSYEQYF TGTGCCAGCAGCAAATACGCGGGTTTCTGTTCCTACGAGCAGTACTTC TRBJ2-7 TRBV21-1 . .
CASGLAGDTGELFF TGTGCCAGCGGCTTAGCGGGGGACACCGGGGAGCTGTTTTTT TRBJ2-2 TRBV5-4 . TRBD2
CASEGVGGNTIYF TGTGCCAGTGAGGGGGTGGGAGGAAACACCATATATTTT TRBJ1-3 TRBV7-2 . .
CASRGPGSGNTIYF TGTGCCAGCAGGGGTCCGGGCTCTGGAAACACCATATATTTT TRBJ1-3 TRBV6-5 . .
CASSPGTGGFYTF TGTGCCAGCTCACCCGGGACAGGGGGCTTCTACACCTTC TRBJ1-2 TRBV18 few TRBD1
CASSYRGRAYNEQFF TGTGCCAGCAGTTACCGCGGGAGGGCCTACAATGAGCAGTTCTTC TRBJ2-1 TRBV6-2/TRBV6-3 . TRBD2
CASSVGRQGGNSGNTIYF TGTGCCAGCAGCGTAGGGAGACAGGGGGGAAACTCTGGAAACACCATATATTTT TRBJ1-3 TRBV9 . TRBD1
CASSPAGGAYNEQFF TGTGCCAGCAGCCCAGCGGGGGGGGCCTACAATGAGCAGTTCTTC TRBJ2-1 TRBV7-3 . TRBD2
CASSLGRNQPQHF TGTGCCAGCAGCTTGGGTAGAAATCAGCCCCAGCATTTT TRBJ1-5 TRBV5-6 . .
CASSRGLAGSYEQYF TGTGCCAGCAGCCGCGGACTAGCGGGAAGCTACGAGCAGTACTTC TRBJ2-7 TRBV28 . TRBD2
CASSGPGTGGNTQYF TGTGCCAGCAGTGGCCCCGGGACAGGGGGGAATACGCAGTATTTT TRBJ2-3 TRBV28 . TRBD1